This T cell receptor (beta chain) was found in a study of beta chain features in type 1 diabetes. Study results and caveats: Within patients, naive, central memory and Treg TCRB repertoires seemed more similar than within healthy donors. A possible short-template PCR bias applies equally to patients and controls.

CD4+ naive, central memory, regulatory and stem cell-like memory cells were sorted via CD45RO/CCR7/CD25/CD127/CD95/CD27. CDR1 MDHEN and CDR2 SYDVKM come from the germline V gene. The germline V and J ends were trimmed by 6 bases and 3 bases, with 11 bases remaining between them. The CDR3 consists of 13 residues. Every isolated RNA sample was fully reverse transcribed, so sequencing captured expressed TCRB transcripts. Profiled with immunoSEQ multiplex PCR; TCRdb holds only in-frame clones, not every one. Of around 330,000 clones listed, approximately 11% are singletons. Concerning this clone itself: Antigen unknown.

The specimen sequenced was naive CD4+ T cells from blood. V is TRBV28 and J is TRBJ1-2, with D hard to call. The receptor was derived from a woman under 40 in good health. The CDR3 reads CASSMGSYYGYTF. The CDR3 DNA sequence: TGTGCCAGCAGCATGGGCTCCTACTATGGCTACACCTTC.